Sequencing of this TCR beta chain was carried out in a study of blood T cell repertoires in COVID-19. Participants were aged 18 to 89 years, lived in over 20 US areas, and enrolled virtually. TCRdb keeps only in-frame clones here, not all; method: immunoSEQ multiplex PCR. The sample shows about 250,000 clones, roughly 87% of them seen only once. J was trimmed by 3 bases and V by 4 bases; bases with no gene match: 5. Germline V gene data show CDR1 as SGHRS and CDR2 as YFSETQ. CDR3 length equals 15 residues. V gene TRBV5-1 combines with J gene TRBJ2-2, with TRBD2 matching over 8 bases. The TCR originated in a woman under 40 with acute COVID-19. Sequences were obtained from PBMCs or T cells enriched from blood (not recorded which). The CDR3, as DNA: TGCGCCAGCAGCCACGGGGGGGTGGACACCGGGGAGCTGTTTTTT. Translation gives CASSHGGVDTGELFF.